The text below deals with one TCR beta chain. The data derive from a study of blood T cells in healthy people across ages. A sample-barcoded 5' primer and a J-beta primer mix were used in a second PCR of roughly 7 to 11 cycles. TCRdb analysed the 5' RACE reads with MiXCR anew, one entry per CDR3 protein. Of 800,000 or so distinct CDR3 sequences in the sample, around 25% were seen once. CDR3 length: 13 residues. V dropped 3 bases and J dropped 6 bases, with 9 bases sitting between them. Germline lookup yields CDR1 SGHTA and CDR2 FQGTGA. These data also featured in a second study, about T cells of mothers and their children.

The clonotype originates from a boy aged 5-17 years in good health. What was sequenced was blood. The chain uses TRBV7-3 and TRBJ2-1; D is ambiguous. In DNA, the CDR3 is TGTGCCAGCAGCTTCCAGGTTGGCAATGAGCAGTTCTTC. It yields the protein CASSFQVGNEQFF.